Below are 22 T cell receptor beta chains sequenced from a single sample in a study of identical twins. MiXCR was run by TCRdb on the 5' RACE reads, yielding one entry per CDR3 protein. The sample records 450,000 or so distinct CDR3 sequences, roughly a quarter being singletons. The same sample was also used in a study of T cells expressing NK-cell markers.

Sequenced material: CD4+ T cells sorted from blood. The receptors derive from a woman between 18 and 29 years old in good health.

About this clonotype: It may be a read error: a sequence one base away is much more abundant. This CDR3 reads CASSRHYNEQFF. The DNA for the CDR3 is TGTGCCAGCAGCCGACATTACAATGAGCAGTTCTTC. The chain joins TRBV12-3 or TRBV12-4 to TRBJ2-1; D is undetermined. V dropped 6 bases and J dropped 4 bases, with 7 bases sitting between them. This CDR3 has 12 residues.

The rearrangement joins TRBV4-3 to TRBJ2-1; possible D gene TRBD1, 6 bases. CDR3 length: 14 amino acids. Trimming shortened V by 1 base and J by 6 bases, and 10 bases separated the two germline ends. Germline assignment: CDR1 LGHNA and CDR2 YSLEER. The CDR3 DNA follows: TGCGCCAGCAGCCAAGCCCAGGGGCCCAATGAGCAGTTCTTC. Amino acids: CASSQAQGPNEQFF.

This clonotype was observed a few times. The chain links TRBV29-1 to TRBJ1-4, with D maybe TRBD1 (6 bases). Trimming pared 0 bases from V and 10 bases from J, leaving 12 bases between. Germline V gene lookup returns CDR1 SQVTM and CDR2 ANQGSEA. This CDR3 has 13 amino acids. CDR3 region: CSVEEDWGRKLFF. CDR3 nucleotide sequence: TGCAGCGTTGAAGAGGACTGGGGGCGAAAACTGTTTTTT.

This clonotype was picked up a small number of times. The genes are TRBV5-1 and TRBJ2-1; maybe TRBD1 (7 bases). V was trimmed by 3 bases and J by 0 bases, leaving 13 bases between them. CDR3 length: 16 residues. Per the germline V gene, CDR1 is SGHRS and CDR2 is YFSETQ. DNA for the CDR3: TGCGCCAGCAGCTGGGGGGACAGAAGCTCCTACAATGAGCAGTTCTTC. It is translated as CASSWGDRSSYNEQFF.

The sample holds many counts of this clonotype. One end of the junction is discordant with germline, which a read error may explain. In DNA, the CDR3 is TGTGCCAGCAGCCTAGCGGGAGTGGAGACCCAGTACTTC. Encoded protein: CASSLAGVETQYF. V is TRBV7-9 and J is TRBJ2-5, with 10 bases matching TRBD2. Germline V gene sequence: CDR1 SEHNR, CDR2 FQNEAQ (reference sequence). The CDR3 runs to 13 residues.

The chain links TRBV2 to TRBJ2-1, with a weak D call TRBD2 (6 bases). Looked up from germline, CDR1 is SNHLY and CDR2 is FYNNEI. The CDR3 totals 13 residues. The V gene lost 3 bases and the J gene lost 4 bases, with 7 bases spanning the gap. CDR3 in DNA: TGTGCCAGCAGTGAGCTAGCGTACAATGAGCAGTTCTTC. Translated: CASSELAYNEQFF. Combining the CDR3 with reference TRBV2 and TRBJ2-1 gives the whole variable domain EPEVTQTPSHQVTQMGQEVILRCVPISNHLYFYWYRQILGQKVEFLVSFYNNEISEKSEIFDDQFSVERPDGSNFTLKIRSTKLEDSAMYFCASSELAYNEQFFGPGTRLTVL.

V usage is TRBV12-3 or TRBV12-4 and J usage is TRBJ2-7; 11 nucleotides match TRBD2. CDR3 length: 19 amino acids. V lost 5 bases, J lost 2 bases, and 17 bases stayed unmatched. CDR3 region: CASSPDGLAGGKGTYEQYF. CDR3 bases: TGTGCCAGCAGTCCGGACGGTCTAGCGGGGGGAAAAGGGACCTACGAGCAGTACTTC.

The chain is built from TRBV6-2 or TRBV6-3 and TRBJ2-7; the D is unclear. This CDR3 comprises 12 residues. CDR1 and CDR2 (germline): MNHEY, SVGEGT. V was cut by 6 bases and J by 3 bases, with 9 bases left in between. The CDR3 region is CASRFNSYEQYF. DNA of the CDR3: TGTGCCAGCAGATTCAACAGCTACGAGCAGTACTTC.

The genes are TRBV9 and TRBJ2-1; D not certain. CDR3 length: 15 amino acids. Germline assignment: CDR1 SGDLS and CDR2 YYNGEE. V gave up 0 bases and J gave up 9 bases, with 16 bases separating them. The CDR3 nucleotides are TGTGCCAGCAGCGTAGTACCTAGTAAGGGAAGTGAGCAGTTCTTC. This encodes CASSVVPSKGSEQFF.

The chain joins TRBV6-5 to TRBJ1-1, with a weak D call TRBD1 (5 bases). Germline V gene lookup returns CDR1 MNHEY and CDR2 SVGAGI. The CDR3 sequence is 13 residues long. Between the trimmed V and J ends, which lost 2 bases and 7 bases, there was a span of 11 bases. CDR3 region: CASSYDDRYEAFF. Here the CDR3 DNA reads TGTGCCAGCAGTTACGACGACAGATATGAAGCTTTCTTT.

This rearrangement joins TRBV5-1 to TRBJ1-4, with D perhaps matching TRBD1 (6 bases). Germline lookup yields CDR1 SGHRS and CDR2 YFSETQ. This CDR3 has 18 amino acids. V lost 0 bases to trimming and J lost 0 bases, with 15 bases between them. CDR3: CASSLALGAAATNEKLFF. CDR3 sequence (DNA): TGCGCCAGCAGCTTGGCCCTGGGGGCCGCAGCAACTAATGAAAAACTGTTTTTT.

This clonotype was counted only a few times. CDR3 sequence reads: CASSAAGTGRYEQYF. CDR3 nucleotide sequence: TGTGCCAGCAGCGCAGCCGGGACAGGGAGGTACGAGCAGTACTTC. The chain recombines TRBV21-1 with TRBJ2-7; whether TRBD1, the table's D call, matches the DNA was not checked. TRBV21-1 constitutes a pseudogene. The CDR3 is made up of 15 amino acids.

The rearrangement joins TRBV2 to TRBJ2-1; possibly TRBD2 for D (6 bases). The V gene's germline CDR1 is SNHLY and CDR2 FYNNEI. Trimming pared 3 bases from V and 10 bases from J, leaving 19 bases between. This CDR3 region has 15 residues. In DNA form, the CDR3 reads TGTGCCAGCAGTGACTCGCGACTATCGGCGGGGGAGCAGTTCTTC. Protein: CASSDSRLSAGEQFF.

CDR3 coding DNA: TGTGCCATCCGAGGGAACAATGAGCAGTTCTTC. It translates to CAIRGNNEQFF. This rearrangement joins TRBV10-3 to TRBJ2-1, with D possibly matching TRBD2 (5 bases). Trimming removed 8 bases at V and 5 bases at J, with 7 bases between. CDR3 length: 11 amino acids. Germline assignment: CDR1 ENHRY and CDR2 SYGVKD.

The rearrangement joins TRBV20-1 to TRBJ2-7; TRBD1 matches at 9 bases. Germline V gives CDR1 DFQATT, CDR2 SNEGSKA (reference sequence). The CDR3 runs 14 residues. Trimming cost V 6 bases and J 0 bases; bases outside gene matches: 6. CDR3: CSAFGQGLSYEQYF. CDR3 coding DNA: TGCAGTGCCTTCGGACAGGGGCTCTCCTACGAGCAGTACTTC.

The chain uses TRBV6-1 and TRBJ1-6, with D uncertain. The CDR3 contains 13 residues. Trimming left V 0 bases short and J 13 bases short, with 10 bases between. From germline, CDR1 is MNHNS and CDR2 SASEGT. The CDR3 nucleotides are TGTGCCAGCAGTGAAGCGGCGGATTTCCCCCTCCACTTT. This encodes CASSEAADFPLHF.

This clonotype has a handful of counts. The chain carries TRBV4-3 and TRBJ1-2; D gene unclear. V dropped 0 bases and J dropped 4 bases, with 9 bases sitting between them. CDR1 LGHNA and CDR2 YSLEER come from the germline V gene. This CDR3 is built from 14 residues. The DNA for the CDR3 is TGCGCCAGCAGCCAAGATCTTAGTCCCTATGGCTACACCTTC. Its protein is CASSQDLSPYGYTF.

In nucleotides, the CDR3 is TGCGCCAGCAGCTTGGAAGCGGGGGATGGGCCCCAGCATTTT. Translated, it gives CASSLEAGDGPQHF. This chain connects TRBV5-1 to TRBJ1-5, with D tentatively TRBD1 (5 bases). Trimming cost V 0 bases and J 9 bases, with 13 bases left between them. CDR1 SGHRS and CDR2 YFSETQ come from the germline V gene. The CDR3 has 14 amino acids.

This sequence joins TRBV29-1 and TRBJ2-1, with 10 bases aligning to TRBD2. With 7 bases clipped from V and 3 bases from J, the junction kept 3 bases outside the gene matches. Germline CDR1 is SQVTM and CDR2 is ANQGSEA. This CDR3 has 13 residues. CDR3 sequence: CSASGRVYNEQFF. In DNA, the CDR3 is TGCAGCGCAAGCGGGAGGGTCTACAATGAGCAGTTCTTC.

This clonotype was picked up a small number of times. The gene calls are TRBV2 and TRBJ1-1; 9 nucleotides match TRBD1. Per germline, CDR1 SNHLY and CDR2 FYNNEI. The V gene end was trimmed by 6 bases and the J gene end by 7 bases; junction bases not matched to a gene: 6. The CDR3 loop spans 13 amino acids. CDR3 sequence reads: CASRGQGTGEAFF. The DNA of the CDR3 is TGTGCCAGCAGGGGACAGGGAACCGGTGAAGCTTTCTTT.

The V and J genes are TRBV20-1 and TRBJ2-1, with D perhaps matching TRBD2 (7 bases). V was clipped by 7 bases and J by 3 bases, with 19 bases between them. Germline assignment: CDR1 DFQATT and CDR2 SNEGSKA (reference sequence). CDR3 size: 15 residues. The CDR3 DNA reads as TGCAGTGTCAGCCCGGGGGGCAGGGGCTACAATGAGCAGTTCTTC. The encoded protein is CSVSPGGRGYNEQFF.

This clonotype was detected a few times. The V and J genes are TRBV3-1 and TRBJ1-6, with D perhaps TRBD1 (5 bases). CDR3 length: 14 amino acids. CDR1 and CDR2 (germline): LGHDT, YNNKEL (reference sequence). V lost 0 bases and J lost 7, with 7 bases in between. The CDR3 bases are TGTGCCAGCAGCCAAGACGACAGCAATTCACCCCTCCACTTT. This translates into CASSQDDSNSPLHF.